This T cell receptor beta chain stems from a study of human T cells and chemical hapten exposure (dated by TCRdb to the early 2020s). A note on the overall study: For sensitization, 2% DPC in acetone was applied to a roughly 2 cm by roughly 2 cm area of upper inner arm skin. Patients additionally received weekly therapeutic DPC doses to the scalp throughout the approximately 25-week study period. Patch tests used Finn chambers with 0.01% DPC on the upper back, scored after 6 days by International Contact Dermatitis Research Group standards. The patient cohort, mostly female, included alopecia areata with under or over 50% scalp involvement, alopecia totalis and alopecia universalis. Libraries were combined into a pool for sequencing, and differences in TCR yield between samples came mainly from small differences in library volumes within the pool. This study followed changes in the peripheral blood TCR repertoire in vivo during primary and secondary sensitization of alopecia patients to the hapten diphenylcyclopropenone (DPC). Blood samples were taken from patients before sensitization (week 0) and at 2, 6 and about 24 weeks after DPC sensitization. For TCR sequencing, blood came from 25 to 30 alopecia patients at anywhere from one to four time points (pre-sensitization, 2, 6 and 24 weeks). For every blood RNA sample, sequencing covered both the TCR alpha and TCR beta chains. Results the study describes overall, beyond this receptor: All patients had alopecia, a presumed autoimmune disease, so their immune response might differ from that of healthy individuals. The number of TCRs above 1 in 1000 frequency did not change with DPC sensitization; there was no evidence of global repertoire structure alterations. The number of PT1 expanded TCRs positively correlated with patch test score, significant at thresholds 8, 16 and 32 but not 4. Significantly more large CDR3 similarity clusters were formed by expanded TCRs than by pre-sensitization or healthy control sets, consistent with antigen-driven responses. After repeated subsampling, the strength of the expansion versus patch-test correlation and the threshold at which it became significant changed.

The library came from RACE. The sequencer was a NextSeq 500. During library preparation, unique molecular identifiers were attached to individual cDNA molecules so that TCRs could be counted in a quantitative, reproducible way. The study's own analysis went as follows. The median number of TCRs per sample was around 96,000, ranging from 23,224 to 690,600. The Decombinator software suite was used to annotate V, J and CDR3 in the TCR reads. For the PS versus PT1 abundance plots, all samples were subsampled to the same number of TCRs (28,000). TCRs were defined as expanded if absent before sensitization and observed at least eight times at the 2-week time point. TCRdb trimmed the raw reads at Q25, called clones with MiXCR and kept productive beta chains. Each CDR3 protein gets just one entry, which takes the most common genes and DNA from the rows behind it. These V and J calls rely on TCRdb rather than the paper's analysis. The sample includes 30,000 to 40,000 distinct CDR3 sequences, with more than 9% observed a single time. Approximately 26% of the sample belongs to the ten largest clones.

Interpreted using the paper, the time point label stands for: patch test 3, about 24 weeks after DPC sensitization. According to the study, the label for this sample's treatment or condition signals: therapeutic diphenylcyclopropenone sensitization with weekly scalp DPC. Total RNA was extracted from unfractionated whole blood collected in Tempus Blood RNA tubes. At every patch-test visit, the blood draw took place before the patch test was put on. Patients were eligible if aged 18 to 70, diagnosed with alopecia and judged suitable for DPC therapy, and pregnant patients were excluded. At the junction V is shortened by 7 bases and J by 11 bases, with 14 bases in between. From cysteine to phenylalanine, the CDR3 is 11 amino acids long. Here the CDR3 DNA is all that survives: 33 bases in frame from base 1. CDR1 MDHEN and CDR2 SYDVKM were looked up in the germline V gene. This clonotype was observed at least ten times. Its cognate antigen has yet to be identified. Base qualities are not at hand, and no much larger clone is one base apart.

The chain was built from TRBV28 and TRBJ1-1; the D gene lacks a confident call. The starting material was whole blood, obtained in connection with sensitization to the hapten diphenylcyclopropenone (DPC). This clonotype was obtained from a man between 45 and 60 years old with alopecia areata. Some clones in this sample may be carry-over from other donors' samples. The sequence in DNA is TGTGCCAGCATTAACCCGGCGGGGGCTTTCTTT. Its protein is CASINPAGAFF. This CDR3, with the reference TRBV28 and TRBJ1-1 proteins standing in past its ends, gives the full variable domain DVKVTQSSRYLVKRTGEKVFLECVQDMDHENMFWYRQDPGLGLRLIYFSYDVKMKEKGDIPEGYSVSREKKERFSLILESASTNQTSMYLCASINPAGAFFGQGTRLTVV.